Listed below are T cell receptor beta chains from one sample, sequenced in a study of STAT3 mutations in large granular lymphocyte leukemia. Sequenced by immunoSEQ multiplex PCR; TCRdb stores in-frame clones only, minus some. The sample consists of 17,000 or so clones, just under 85% of them appearing once. The sample comprised peripheral blood mononuclear cells. These receptors came from a middle-aged man with T-cell large granular lymphocyte leukemia. Some clones in this sample may be carry-over from other donors' samples. CDR3s include the opening cysteine and the closing phenylalanine or tryptophan. A D gene is named only where the DNA matches it firmly. Clone size is stated in some rows and not others, as once, few, many or a class when expanded.

13	TRBV19	once	TRBJ2-7	TRBD2	CASSPSGSYEQYF	TGTGCCAGTTCCCCTAGCGGGAGCTACGAGCAGTACTTC
11	TRBV5-1	.	TRBJ2-3	.	CASSLRDTQYF	TGCGCCAGCAGCTTAAGGGATACGCAGTATTTT
12	TRBV11-2	few	TRBJ2-7	.	CASSPRYYEQYF	TGTGCCAGCAGCCCCCGCTACTACGAGCAGTACTTC
15	TRBV4-1	.	TRBJ1-5	.	CASSQGPGASQPQHF	TGCGCCAGCAGCCAAGGTCCGGGGGCGAGTCAGCCCCAGCATTTT
15	TRBV19	.	TRBJ1-5	.	CATSARGASNQPQHF	TGTGCCACCTCCGCTCGAGGGGCTAGCAATCAGCCCCAGCATTTT
14	TRBV5-1	.	TRBJ2-1	TRBD2	CASSFTSGNNEQFF	TGCGCCAGCAGCTTCACTAGCGGAAACAATGAGCAGTTCTTC
15	TRBV7-9	.	TRBJ1-4	TRBD1	CASSLKGQGNEKLFF	TGTGCCAGCAGCTTAAAGGGACAGGGGAATGAAAAACTGTTTTTT
15	TRBV6-5	.	TRBJ2-7	.	CASSLEEGPTYEQYF	TGTGCCAGCAGTCTCGAGGAGGGCCCCACCTACGAGCAGTACTTC
14	TRBV6-1	few	TRBJ2-5	.	CASSAAGTKGAQYF	TGTGCCAGCAGTGCCGCCGGGACAAAGGGGGCCCAGTACTTC
15	TRBV5-6	.	TRBJ2-7	.	CASSPRISLSYEQYF	TGTGCCAGCAGCCCCCGGATCTCCCTTTCCTACGAGCAGTACTTC
16	TRBV19	.	TRBJ1-5	.	CASSISAGSSYQPQHF	TGTGCCAGTAGTATATCGGCAGGGTCCTCATATCAGCCCCAGCATTTT
11	TRBV6-5	.	TRBJ1-1	.	CASRQYTEAFF	TGTGCCAGCCGACAGTACACTGAAGCTTTCTTT
14	TRBV11-2	once	TRBJ2-7	TRBD1	CASSLGTGSYEQYF	TGTGCCAGCAGCTTAGGGACAGGGAGTTACGAGCAGTACTTC
16	TRBV6-4	.	TRBJ2-6	TRBD1	CASSPGGTSGANVLTF	TGTGCCAGCAGTCCAGGGGGTACCTCTGGGGCCAACGTCCTGACTTTC
15	TRBV5-4	.	TRBJ2-1	.	CASSPPVGRKNEQFF	TGTGCCAGCAGCCCACCCGTGGGACGGAAAAATGAGCAGTTCTTC
12	TRBV6-1	.	TRBJ2-3	.	CASSAETRTQYF	TGTGCCAGCAGTGCTGAAACTCGTACGCAGTATTTT
12	TRBV28	.	TRBJ1-1	.	CASSLLSLEAFF	TGTGCCAGCAGTTTACTATCCCTTGAAGCTTTCTTT
14	TRBV19	.	TRBJ2-7	TRBD1	CASSMGQGVLEQYF	TGTGCCAGTAGTATGGGACAGGGGGTTCTCGAGCAGTACTTC
12	TRBV29-1	.	TRBJ2-2	.	CSVDDVAGELFF	TGCAGCGTGGATGATGTCGCCGGGGAGCTGTTTTTT
13	TRBV28	.	TRBJ1-5	.	CASSSPPNQPQHF	TGTGCCAGCAGCTCCCCCCCCAATCAGCCCCAGCATTTT
14	TRBV7-9	.	TRBJ1-4	TRBD1	CASSRQGAGEKLFF	TGTGCCAGCAGCCGACAGGGGGCGGGCGAAAAACTGTTTTTT
14	TRBV19	.	TRBJ1-4	TRBD1	CASSHQGVNEKLFF	TGTGCCAGTAGTCACCAGGGGGTTAATGAAAAACTGTTTTTT
15	TRBV28	.	TRBJ2-5	TRBD1	CASSPGGHLQETQYF	TGTGCCAGCAGTCCAGGGGGCCACCTCCAAGAGACCCAGTACTTC
16	TRBV5-6	once	TRBJ2-5	TRBD1	CASSLEGTGYLETQYF	TGTGCCAGCAGCTTGGAAGGGACAGGGTACTTGGAGACCCAGTACTTC
16	TRBV18	.	TRBJ1-3	.	CASSPSAQSSGNTIYF	TGTGCCAGCTCACCCTCGGCCCAGAGCTCTGGAAACACCATATATTTT
14	TRBV6-5	.	TRBJ2-7	.	CASSYSRHLYEQYF	TGTGCCAGCAGTTACTCGCGGCACCTCTACGAGCAGTACTTC
14	TRBV12-2	once	TRBJ2-7	.	CASRLGGGAYEQYF	TGTGCAAGTCGCTTAGGGGGGGGCGCATACGAGCAGTACTTC
15	TRBV7-8	.	TRBJ1-3	.	CASGGRAPSGNTIYF	TGTGCCAGCGGGGGGAGAGCACCCTCTGGAAACACCATATATTTT
14	TRBV7-9	once	TRBJ1-5	.	CASSRGVSNQPQHF	TGTGCCAGCAGCCGGGGGGTAAGCAATCAGCCCCAGCATTTT
13	TRBV28	.	TRBJ1-5	.	CASPPGPGQPQHF	TGTGCCAGTCCCCCGGGCCCCGGTCAGCCCCAGCATTTT
15	TRBV5-5	.	TRBJ2-7	TRBD1	CASSLSSTGGYEQYF	TGTGCCAGCAGCCTTTCAAGCACAGGGGGATACGAGCAGTACTTC
13	TRBV2	.	TRBJ1-5	.	CASSDAGLEPQHF	TGTGCCAGCAGTGATGCGGGATTGGAGCCCCAGCATTTT
15	TRBV5-1	.	TRBJ2-7	TRBD1	CASSYAGQGANEQYF	TGCGCCAGCAGCTATGCGGGACAGGGGGCTAACGAGCAGTACTTC
16	TRBV19	.	TRBJ1-1	.	CASSIVRGMRDTEAFF	TGTGCCAGTAGTATAGTCCGGGGCATGAGGGACACTGAAGCTTTCTTT
14	TRBV4-1	.	TRBJ2-7	TRBD1	CASSPGTDSYEQYF	TGCGCCAGCAGCCCCGGGACAGATTCCTACGAGCAGTACTTC
17	TRBV5-4	.	TRBJ2-2	TRBD2	CASRWTSGRAGTGELFF	TGTGCCAGCCGCTGGACTAGCGGGAGGGCTGGAACCGGGGAGCTGTTTTTT
13	TRBV5-1	once	TRBJ1-5	.	CASSLGPGQPQHF	TGCGCCAGCAGCTTGGGGCCGGGGCAGCCCCAGCATTTT
14	TRBV15	.	TRBJ1-2	.	CATSREQGRYGYTF	TGTGCCACCAGCAGAGAGCAGGGTAGATATGGCTACACCTTC
16	TRBV6-1	.	TRBJ2-1	TRBD2	CASSGSSGREGNEQFF	TGTGCCAGCAGTGGTTCTAGCGGGAGAGAGGGGAATGAGCAGTTCTTC
17	TRBV30	.	TRBJ2-2	TRBD2	CAWSGLAVITGTGELFF	TGTGCCTGGAGTGGACTAGCGGTCATAACAGGGACCGGGGAGCTGTTTTTT
13	TRBV28	.	TRBJ1-1	.	CASSSFRGTEAFF	TGTGCCAGCAGTTCCTTCAGGGGAACTGAAGCTTTCTTT
16	TRBV4-1	once	TRBJ2-5	TRBD2	CASSQGHSGGIETQYF	TGCGCCAGCAGCCAAGGTCACAGCGGGGGTATAGAGACCCAGTACTTC
13	TRBV29-1	.	TRBJ1-5	.	CSVSGAVDQPQHF	TGCAGCGTTTCAGGGGCCGTTGATCAGCCCCAGCATTTT
14	TRBV10-3	.	TRBJ2-3	TRBD2	CAISEWRGEDTQYF	TGTGCCATCAGTGAATGGCGGGGGGAAGATACGCAGTATTTT
14	TRBV11-2	.	TRBJ1-3	.	CASSEVRSGNTIYF	TGTGCCAGCAGCGAGGTGCGTTCTGGAAACACCATATATTTT
16	TRBV5-1	.	TRBJ2-3	TRBD2	CASRIGTSGTLDTQYF	TGCGCCAGCAGGATTGGGACTAGCGGGACCCTAGATACGCAGTATTTT
13	TRBV10-3	.	TRBJ2-3	.	CATLEDGTDTQYF	TGTGCCACCCTGGAGGATGGGACAGATACGCAGTATTTT
18	TRBV4-2	.	TRBJ2-5	TRBD2	CASSQDRLAGGVEETQYF	TGTGCCAGCAGCCAAGATAGGCTAGCGGGGGGGGTGGAGGAGACCCAGTACTTC